The 10 T cell receptor beta chains presented below share a single source sample, sequenced in a study of blood T cells in healthy people across ages. Together with a sample-barcoded 5' primer, a J-beta primer mix was included in a second PCR lasting about 7 to 11 cycles. TCRdb passed the 5' RACE reads through MiXCR, listing each CDR3 protein once. The table lists 800,000 to 1,300,000 distinct CDR3 sequences, roughly 24% of them singletons. This sample was also put to use in a study of T cells of mothers and their children.

The material sequenced was blood. These receptors were taken from a girl aged 2 to 10 in good health.

This chain links TRBV9 with TRBJ1-4; 10 nucleotides line up with TRBD1. The J segment lost 0 bases and the V segment lost 3 bases, leaving 8 bases of the junction unmatched. The germline gives CDR1 SGDLS, CDR2 YYNGEE. The CDR3 has 18 residues. CDR3 amino acids: CASSAWGQGFATNEKLFF. Written as DNA, the CDR3 is TGTGCCAGCAGCGCTTGGGGACAGGGGTTTGCAACTAATGAAAAACTGTTTTTT.

V and J are TRBV5-1 and TRBJ2-5; 8 bases are shared with TRBD2. Near its end, the DNA agrees better with TRBJ2-1, so the J call may be wrong. CDR3 size: 16 residues. Germline V lookup: CDR1 SGHRS, CDR2 YFSETQ. The CDR3 DNA reads as TGCGCCAGCAGCTTGGTCCCCGGGAGGGCCGGTGATGAGCAGTTCTTC. Translating it yields CASSLVPGRAGDEQFF.

This chain uses TRBV5-1 with TRBJ2-5, with TRBD2 identical over 10 bases. The end of the DNA aligns better with TRBJ2-1, so the J call may be wrong. This CDR3 comprises 13 residues. Germline values: CDR1 SGHRS, CDR2 YFSETQ. The DNA of the CDR3 is TGCGCCAGCAGATGGACTAGCGGCAATGAGCAGTTCTTC. This encodes CASRWTSGNEQFF.

V usage is TRBV27 and J usage is TRBJ2-1, with TRBD2 matching 9 bases. This CDR3 comprises 13 residues. J gave up 2 bases and V 10 bases, and 3 bases lay outside the gene matches. Germline values: CDR1 MNHEY, CDR2 SMNVEV (reference sequence). The chain's CDR3 is CATSGIAYNEQFF. As DNA, the CDR3 is TGTGCCACTAGCGGGATTGCCTACAATGAGCAGTTCTTC.

The chain has TRBV2 and TRBJ2-5; 7 bases line up with TRBD1. TRBJ2-1 explains the end of the DNA better; the J call may be wrong. This CDR3 is built from 19 residues. CDR1 and CDR2 from the germline V gene are SNHLY and FYNNEI. The CDR3 bases are TGTGCCAGCGGAAGGACAAGCCCTCTAGGGGGCAGGGGGTTGAATGAGCAGTTCTTC. As protein: CASGRTSPLGGRGLNEQFF.

This chain uses TRBV27 with TRBJ1-5; maybe TRBD1 (6 bases). Germline CDR1 reads MNHEY; CDR2 reads SMNVEV (reference sequence). Trimming took 4 bases from V and 7 from J, leaving 11 bases between them. The CDR3 spans 13 residues. CDR3 loop: CASSYDQGQPQHF. The CDR3 DNA sequence: TGTGCCAGCAGTTACGACCAGGGGCAGCCCCAGCATTTT.

The rearrangement uses TRBV4-1 and TRBJ2-5; no reliable D call. Trimming took 0 bases from V and 1 from J, leaving 3 bases between them. Germline lookup yields CDR1 MGHRA and CDR2 YSYEKL. The CDR3 is made up of 13 amino acids. CDR3 sequence: CASSQESQETQYF. DNA for the CDR3: TGCGCCAGCAGCCAAGAAAGCCAAGAGACCCAGTACTTC.

This clonotype was picked up a small number of times. The chain employs TRBV29-1 and TRBJ2-5; possibly TRBD2 for D (6 bases). CDR3 length: 14 amino acids. Per the germline V gene, CDR1 is SQVTM and CDR2 is ANQGSEA. V shed 5 bases and J shed 4 bases, with 17 bases lying between them. CDR3 in DNA: TGCAGCGTTTATAAGCGGGTACTGGGAGAGACCCAGTACTTC. It translates to CSVYKRVLGETQYF.

The V and J genes are TRBV2 and TRBJ1-2; tentatively, D is TRBD1 (5 bases). V dropped 6 bases and J dropped 8 bases, with 28 bases sitting between them. This CDR3 region has 17 residues. The germline V gene has CDR1 SNHLY and CDR2 FYNNEI. The CDR3 nucleotides are TGTGCCAGCAGCTCCGAGGCGAAGGAGGTAGAGGGGAACGGCTACACCTTC. It translates to CASSSEAKEVEGNGYTF.

This clonotype has only a few counts. This chain uses TRBV20-1 with TRBJ1-1; D call uncertain. The CDR3 is 15 residues long. V was pared by 1 base and J by 0 bases, with 12 bases between. Per germline, CDR1 DFQATT and CDR2 SNEGSKA (reference sequence). The CDR3 DNA reads TGCAGTGCTAGAGCCGGTCGAGGCGTGAACACTGAAGCTTTCTTT. This codes for CSARAGRGVNTEAFF.